Listed below are T cell receptor beta chains from one sample, sequenced in a study of cytomegalovirus exposure and HLA in healthy donors. Libraries were prepared by immunoSEQ multiplex PCR; TCRdb keeps only in-frame clonotypes and omits some of them. Altogether fewer than 200,000 clones are present, approximately 79% being singletons, with the ten largest covering 6% to 7.5%. Sequenced material: PBMCs. These receptor sequences come from a man in his forties or fifties in good health and CMV-seropositive. Both conserved end residues are part of each CDR3.

CDR3aa | v_gene | len
CASSEAPNEQFF | TRBV2 | 12
CATVAGGNYNEQFF | TRBV10-3 | 14
CASSPGLSSYEQYF | TRBV5-6 | 14
CASSLANDNEQFF | TRBV5-1 | 13
CASSDPTGFRGYTF | TRBV7-9 | 14
CSMRRGQETQYF | TRBV29-1 | 12
CASSPQTENTEAFF | TRBV19 | 14
CASSLWRKNTGELFF | TRBV7-9 | 15
CASSELRGIDTEAFF | TRBV25-1 | 15
CASSYQLRTSNTGELFF | TRBV5-1 | 17
CASSEALVGGRQPRHF | TRBV6-1 | 16
CASSLVGGLTNTGELFF | TRBV5-6 | 17
CAISGDSPHEQFF | TRBV10-3 | 13
CASSVSTGLNQPQHF | TRBV9 | 15
CASSPGQTNSPLHF | TRBV18 | 14
CASSADRVNTGELFF | TRBV6-6 | 15
CASAQGRFGTQYF | TRBV28 | 13
CATRTDLPGTGELFF | TRBV5-1 | 15
CASSTRQGGSYEQYF | TRBV19 | 15
CASSWDRGGLGYTF | TRBV18 | 14
CASVDPVVRMNTEAFF | TRBV2 | 16
CASSLELLAGTQYF | TRBV5-8 | 14
CACSETGNYEQYF | TRBV6-1 | 13
CASSDDRVSYEQYF | TRBV9 | 14
CASSSSDRVNSPLHF | TRBV13 | 15
CASSPTTGLNEKLFF | TRBV19 | 15
CASSARDIPFSYNSPLHF | TRBV6-1 | 18
CASSSHRRDIYAFF | TRBV7-2 | 14
CASSLEGGPGNTIYF | TRBV7-3 | 15
CASSLGGQTANYGYTF | TRBV5-6 | 16
CSASGDQPQHF | TRBV20-1 | 11
CASARGAYNEQFF | TRBV19 | 13
CASSFEGGAGFNTEAFF | TRBV5-1 | 17